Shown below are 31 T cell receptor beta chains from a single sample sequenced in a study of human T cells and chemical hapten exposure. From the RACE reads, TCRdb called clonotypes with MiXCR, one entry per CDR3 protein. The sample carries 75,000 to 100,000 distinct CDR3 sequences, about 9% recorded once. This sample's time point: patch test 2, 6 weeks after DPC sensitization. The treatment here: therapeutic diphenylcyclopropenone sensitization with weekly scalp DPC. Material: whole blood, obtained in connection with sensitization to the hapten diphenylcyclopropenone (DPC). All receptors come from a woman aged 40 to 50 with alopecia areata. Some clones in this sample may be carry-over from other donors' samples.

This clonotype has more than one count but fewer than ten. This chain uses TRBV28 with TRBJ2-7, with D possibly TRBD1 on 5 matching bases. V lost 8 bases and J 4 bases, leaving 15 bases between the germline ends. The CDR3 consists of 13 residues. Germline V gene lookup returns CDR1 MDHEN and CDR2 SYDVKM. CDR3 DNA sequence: TGTGCCAGCTCATTGACAGAGGCATACGAGCAGTACTTC. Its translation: CASSLTEAYEQYF. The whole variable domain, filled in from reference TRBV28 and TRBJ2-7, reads DVKVTQSSRYLVKRTGEKVFLECVQDMDHENMFWYRQDPGLGLRLIYFSYDVKMKEKGDIPEGYSVSREKKERFSLILESASTNQTSMYLCASSLTEAYEQYFGPGTRLTVT.

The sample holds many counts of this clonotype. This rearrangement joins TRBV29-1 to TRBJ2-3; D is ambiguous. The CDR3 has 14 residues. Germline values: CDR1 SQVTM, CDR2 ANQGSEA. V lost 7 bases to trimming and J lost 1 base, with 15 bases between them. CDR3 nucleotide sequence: TGCAGCGCCAGGACCCTTGGGGGCACAGATACGCAGTATTTT. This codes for CSARTLGGTDTQYF.

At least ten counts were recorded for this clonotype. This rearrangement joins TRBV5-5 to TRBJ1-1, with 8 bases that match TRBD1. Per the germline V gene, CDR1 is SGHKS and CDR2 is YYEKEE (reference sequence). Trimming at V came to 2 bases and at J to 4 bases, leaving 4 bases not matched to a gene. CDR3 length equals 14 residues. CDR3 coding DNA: TGTGCCAGCAGCTTCCAAACAGGGGGCACTGAAGCTTTCTTT. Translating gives CASSFQTGGTEAFF. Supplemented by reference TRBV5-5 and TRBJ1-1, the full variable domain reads DAGVTQSPTHLIKTRGQQVTLRCSPISGHKSVSWYQQVLGQGPQFIFQYYEKEERGRGNFPDRFSARQFPNYSSELNVNALLLGDSALYLCASSFQTGGTEAFFGQGTRLTVV.

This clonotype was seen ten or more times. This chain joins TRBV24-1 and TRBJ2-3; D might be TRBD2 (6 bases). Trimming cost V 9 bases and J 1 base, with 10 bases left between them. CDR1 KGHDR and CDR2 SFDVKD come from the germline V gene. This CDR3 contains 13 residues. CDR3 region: CATRDSGTDTQYF. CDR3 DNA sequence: TGTGCCACCCGGGACTCCGGCACAGATACGCAGTATTTT.

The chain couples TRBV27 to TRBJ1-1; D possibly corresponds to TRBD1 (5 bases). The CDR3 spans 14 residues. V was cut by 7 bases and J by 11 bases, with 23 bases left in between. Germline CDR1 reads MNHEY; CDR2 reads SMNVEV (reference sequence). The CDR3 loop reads CASTTVRGKSSAFF. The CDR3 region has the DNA TGTGCCAGCACCACAGTACGGGGCAAATCCTCGGCTTTCTTT.

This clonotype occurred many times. CDR3 amino acids: CASSMAGGLEAFF. The CDR3 DNA follows: TGTGCCAGCAGCATGGCGGGGGGCCTTGAAGCTTTCTTT. V gene TRBV5-4 combines with J gene TRBJ1-1, with D possibly being TRBD1 (6 bases). The CDR3 sequence is 13 residues long. Germline V lookup: CDR1 SGHNT, CDR2 YYREEE (reference sequence). V was pared by 4 bases and J by 7 bases, with 14 bases between.

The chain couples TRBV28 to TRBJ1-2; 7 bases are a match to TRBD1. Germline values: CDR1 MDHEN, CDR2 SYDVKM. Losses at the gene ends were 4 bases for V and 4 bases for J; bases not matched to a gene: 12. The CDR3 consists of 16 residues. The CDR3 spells CASSWGYRGISYGYTF. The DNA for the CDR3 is TGTGCCAGCAGTTGGGGATACAGGGGAATTTCCTATGGCTACACCTTC.

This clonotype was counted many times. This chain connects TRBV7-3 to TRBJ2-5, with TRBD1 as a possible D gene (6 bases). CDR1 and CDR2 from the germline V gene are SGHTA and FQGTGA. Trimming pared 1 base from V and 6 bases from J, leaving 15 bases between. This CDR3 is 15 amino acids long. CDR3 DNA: TGTGCCAGCAGCTTAAATCCAGGGGCAGAGAAGACCCAGTACTTC. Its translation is CASSLNPGAEKTQYF.

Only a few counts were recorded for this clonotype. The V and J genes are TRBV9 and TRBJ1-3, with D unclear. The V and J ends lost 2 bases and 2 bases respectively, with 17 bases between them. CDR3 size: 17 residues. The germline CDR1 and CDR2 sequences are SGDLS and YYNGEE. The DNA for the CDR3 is TGTGCCAGCAGCGTCGACCCGTCGGAATCCGCTGGAAACACCATATATTTT. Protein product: CASSVDPSESAGNTIYF.

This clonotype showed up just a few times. The chain's CDR3 is CASSLEGAANEKLFF. CDR3 nucleotide sequence: TGTGCCAGCAGCTTAGAGGGGGCGGCTAATGAAAAACTGTTTTTT. The V and J genes are TRBV7-9 and TRBJ1-4; 7 bases match TRBD1. The CDR3 sequence is 15 residues long. Losses at the gene ends were 1 base for V and 3 bases for J; bases not matched to a gene: 2. CDR1 is SEHNR, CDR2 FQNEAQ, per germline (reference sequence).

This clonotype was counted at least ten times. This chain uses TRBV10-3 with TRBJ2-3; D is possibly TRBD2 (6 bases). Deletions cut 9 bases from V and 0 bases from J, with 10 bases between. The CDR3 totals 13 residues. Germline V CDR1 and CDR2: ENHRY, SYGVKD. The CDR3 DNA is TGTGCCATGACTAGTTCTAGCACAGATACGCAGTATTTT. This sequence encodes CAMTSSSTDTQYF.

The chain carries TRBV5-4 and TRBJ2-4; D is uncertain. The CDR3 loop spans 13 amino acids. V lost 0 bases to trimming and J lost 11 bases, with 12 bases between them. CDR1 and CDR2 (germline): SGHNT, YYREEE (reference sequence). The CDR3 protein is CASSLAGGALQYF. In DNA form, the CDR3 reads TGTGCCAGCAGCTTGGCCGGCGGAGCTCTTCAGTACTTC.

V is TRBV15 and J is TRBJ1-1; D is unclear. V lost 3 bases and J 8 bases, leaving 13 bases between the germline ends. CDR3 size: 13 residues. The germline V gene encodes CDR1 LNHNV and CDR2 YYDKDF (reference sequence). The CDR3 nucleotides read TGTGCCACCAGCAGTCGGTGGGGTACCGAAGCTTTCTTT. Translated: CATSSRWGTEAFF.

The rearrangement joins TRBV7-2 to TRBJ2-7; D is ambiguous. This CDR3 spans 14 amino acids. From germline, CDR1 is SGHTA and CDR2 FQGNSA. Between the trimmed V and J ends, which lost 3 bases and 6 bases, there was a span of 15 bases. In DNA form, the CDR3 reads TGTGCCAGCAGCTTGGGCCAGGTCCCGGGCGAGCAGTACTTC. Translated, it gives CASSLGQVPGEQYF.

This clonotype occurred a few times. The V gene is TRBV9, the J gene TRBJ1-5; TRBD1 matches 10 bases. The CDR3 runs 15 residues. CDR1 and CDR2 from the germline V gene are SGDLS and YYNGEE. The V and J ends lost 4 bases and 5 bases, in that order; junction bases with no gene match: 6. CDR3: CASSPGQGMYQPQHF. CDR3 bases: TGTGCCAGCAGCCCGGGACAGGGGATGTATCAGCCCCAGCATTTT.

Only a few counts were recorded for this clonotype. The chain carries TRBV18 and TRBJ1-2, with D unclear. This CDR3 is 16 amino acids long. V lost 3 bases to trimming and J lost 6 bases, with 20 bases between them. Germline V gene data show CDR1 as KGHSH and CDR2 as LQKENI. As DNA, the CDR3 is TGTGCCAGCTCACCTCCCGCAACATCTGATGCCCATGGCTACACCTTC. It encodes CASSPPATSDAHGYTF.

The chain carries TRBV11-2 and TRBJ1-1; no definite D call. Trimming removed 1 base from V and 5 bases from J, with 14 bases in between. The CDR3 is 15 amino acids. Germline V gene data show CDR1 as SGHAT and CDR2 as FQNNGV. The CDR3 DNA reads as TGTGCCAGCAGCTTAGGTTCGGCAGGCGGTACTGAAGCTTTCTTT. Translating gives CASSLGSAGGTEAFF.

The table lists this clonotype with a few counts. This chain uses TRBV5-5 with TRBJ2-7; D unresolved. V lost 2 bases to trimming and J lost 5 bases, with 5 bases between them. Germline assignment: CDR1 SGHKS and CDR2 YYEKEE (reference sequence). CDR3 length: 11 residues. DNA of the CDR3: TGTGCCAGCAGCTTTTCGAACGAGCAGTACTTC. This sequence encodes CASSFSNEQYF.

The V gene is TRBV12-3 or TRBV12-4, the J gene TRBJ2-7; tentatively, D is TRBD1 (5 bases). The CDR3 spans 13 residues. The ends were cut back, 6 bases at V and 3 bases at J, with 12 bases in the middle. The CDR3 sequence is CASSWTDNYEQYF. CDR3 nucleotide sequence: TGTGCCAGCAGCTGGACGGACAACTACGAGCAGTACTTC.

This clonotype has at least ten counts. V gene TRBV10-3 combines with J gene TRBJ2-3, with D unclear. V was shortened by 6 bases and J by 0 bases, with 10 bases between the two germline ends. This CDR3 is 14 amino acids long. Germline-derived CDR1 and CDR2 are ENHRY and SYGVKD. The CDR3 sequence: CAIRGDRSTDTQYF. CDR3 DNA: TGTGCCATCAGGGGTGACCGGAGCACAGATACGCAGTATTTT.

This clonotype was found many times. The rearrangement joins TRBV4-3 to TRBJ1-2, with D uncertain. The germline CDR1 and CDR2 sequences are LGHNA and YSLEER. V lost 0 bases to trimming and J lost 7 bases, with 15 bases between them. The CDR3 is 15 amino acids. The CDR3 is CASSQDATRVLGYTF. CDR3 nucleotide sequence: TGCGCCAGCAGCCAAGACGCCACTCGGGTTCTTGGCTACACCTTC.

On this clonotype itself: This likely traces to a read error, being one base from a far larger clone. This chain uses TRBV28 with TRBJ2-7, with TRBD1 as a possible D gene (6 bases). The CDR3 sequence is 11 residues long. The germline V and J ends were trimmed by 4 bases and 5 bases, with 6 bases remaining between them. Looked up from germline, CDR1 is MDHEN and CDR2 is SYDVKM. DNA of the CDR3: TGTGCCAGCAGTTCAGGGGACGAGCAGTACTTC. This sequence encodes CASSSGDEQYF.

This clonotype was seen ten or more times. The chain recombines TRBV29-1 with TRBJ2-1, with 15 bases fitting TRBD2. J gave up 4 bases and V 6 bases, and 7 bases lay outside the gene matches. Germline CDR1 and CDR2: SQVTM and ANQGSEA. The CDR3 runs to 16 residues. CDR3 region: CSVPGLAGGVYNEQFF. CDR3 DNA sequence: TGCAGCGTCCCCGGACTAGCGGGAGGGGTTTACAATGAGCAGTTCTTC.

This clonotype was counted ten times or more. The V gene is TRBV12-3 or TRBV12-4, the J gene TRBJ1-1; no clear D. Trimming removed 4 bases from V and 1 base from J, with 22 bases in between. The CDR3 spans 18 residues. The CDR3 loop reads CASSYALQSILPNTEAFF. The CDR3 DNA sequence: TGTGCCAGCAGTTACGCTCTGCAAAGTATTCTTCCGAACACTGAAGCTTTCTTT.

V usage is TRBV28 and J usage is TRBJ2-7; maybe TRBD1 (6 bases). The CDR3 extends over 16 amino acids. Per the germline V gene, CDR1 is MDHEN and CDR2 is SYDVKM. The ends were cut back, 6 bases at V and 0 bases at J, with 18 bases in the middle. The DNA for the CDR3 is TGTGCCAGCAGGGTATCCTGGGACACGACCTCCTACGAGCAGTACTTC. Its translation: CASRVSWDTTSYEQYF.

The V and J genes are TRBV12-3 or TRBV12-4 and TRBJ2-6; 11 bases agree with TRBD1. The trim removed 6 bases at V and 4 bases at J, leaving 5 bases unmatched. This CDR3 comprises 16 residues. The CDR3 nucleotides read TGTGCCAGCAGCTGGGACAGGGGGATCGGGGCCAACGTCCTGACTTTC. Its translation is CASSWDRGIGANVLTF.

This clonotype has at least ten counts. CDR3 nucleotides: TGTGCCAGCAGTAGGGGCTACAGTTCTGATACGCAGTATTTT. This translates into CASSRGYSSDTQYF. The chain links TRBV6-1 to TRBJ2-3; TRBD1 might be the D (5 bases). Per the germline V gene, CDR1 is MNHNS and CDR2 is SASEGT. This CDR3 is built from 14 residues. V lost 5 bases and J 6 bases, leaving 15 bases between the germline ends.

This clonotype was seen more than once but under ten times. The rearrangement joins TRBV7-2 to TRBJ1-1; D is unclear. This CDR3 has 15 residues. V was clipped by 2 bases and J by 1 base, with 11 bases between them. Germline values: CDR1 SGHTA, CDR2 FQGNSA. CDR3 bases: TGTGCCAGCAGCTTACGACTCGCAGGGAACACTGAAGCTTTCTTT. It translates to CASSLRLAGNTEAFF.

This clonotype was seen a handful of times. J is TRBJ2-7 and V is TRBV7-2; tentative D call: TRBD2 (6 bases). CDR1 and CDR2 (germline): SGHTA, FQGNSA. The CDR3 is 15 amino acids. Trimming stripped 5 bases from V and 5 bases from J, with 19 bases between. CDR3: CASSPRLGAGDEQYF. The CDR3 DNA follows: TGTGCCAGCAGCCCCCGACTAGGAGCTGGTGACGAGCAGTACTTC.

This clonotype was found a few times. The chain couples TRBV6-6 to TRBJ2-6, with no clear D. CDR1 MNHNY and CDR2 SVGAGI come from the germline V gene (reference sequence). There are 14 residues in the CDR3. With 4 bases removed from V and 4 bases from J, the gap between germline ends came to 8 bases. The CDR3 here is CASSSPEGANVLTF. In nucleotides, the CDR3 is TGTGCCAGCAGTTCCCCGGAGGGGGCCAACGTCCTGACTTTC.

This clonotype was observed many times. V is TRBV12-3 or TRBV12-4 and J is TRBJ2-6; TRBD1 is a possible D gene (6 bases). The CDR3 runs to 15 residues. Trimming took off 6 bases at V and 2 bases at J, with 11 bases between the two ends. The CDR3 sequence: CASRGAWAGANVLTF. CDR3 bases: TGTGCCAGCAGGGGGGCGTGGGCTGGGGCCAACGTCCTGACTTTC.